This is a list of T cell receptor beta chains from one sample in a study of blood T cells in healthy people across ages. TCRdb recomputed calls from the 5' RACE reads with MiXCR, one row per CDR3 protein. Of some 1.1 million distinct CDR3 sequences listed, approximately 38% are singletons. Sequenced input: blood. Receptors were obtained from a man aged 18 to 30 in good health. Each CDR3 is given with its conserved first and last residue. D genes are given only for firm matches. Only part of the rows carry a size: once, few, many, or a class if the clone is expanded.

TRBJ1-4	TRBV12-3/TRBV12-4	once	NA	TGTGCCAGCAGCCTAGCATATGCAGGGAGGCGGGAAAAACTGTTTTTT	CASSLAYAGRREKLFF
TRBJ2-3	TRBV28	NA	NA	TGTGCCAGCACCTTGAACCCCATTCTGGACACAGATACGCAGTATTTT	CASTLNPILDTDTQYF
TRBJ2-2	TRBV20-1	NA	NA	TGCAGTGCCCTGAACGAGGCACTCGAGTCCACCGGGGAGCTGTTTTTT	CSALNEALESTGELFF
TRBJ1-6	TRBV6-2/TRBV6-3	NA	TRBD1	TGTGCCAGCAGTTTCCCGGGACAGAATTCACCCCTCCACTTT	CASSFPGQNSPLHF
TRBJ1-3	TRBV25-1	once	NA	TGTGCCAGCAGTGAGAGGAACTCTGGAAACACCATATATTTT	CASSERNSGNTIYF
TRBJ1-1	TRBV29-1	NA	NA	TGCAGCGTTGTTCCTATGAACACTGAAGCTTTCTTT	CSVVPMNTEAFF
TRBJ1-2	TRBV6-5	NA	NA	TGTGCCAGCAGATCCCTAGCGGCCACAGGATACTATGGCTACACCTTC	CASRSLAATGYYGYTF
TRBJ2-2	TRBV12-3/TRBV12-4	NA	TRBD2	TGTGCCAGCAGCCTTAGCGGGGGGTCCTTAACCGGGGAGCTGTTTTTT	CASSLSGGSLTGELFF
TRBJ1-2	TRBV6-6	few	NA	TGTGCCAGCAGTCACTACCCGGGCCGTTCCGACTATGGCTACACCTTC	CASSHYPGRSDYGYTF
TRBJ2-3	TRBV20-1	few	TRBD1	TGCAGTGCCACAGGGGGTAGTTACTCTAGCACAGATACGCAGTATTTT	CSATGGSYSSTDTQYF
TRBJ1-2	TRBV29-1	few	TRBD1	TGCAGCGTTGATAAAGGGGACAGGGAAAACTATGGCTACACCTTC	CSVDKGDRENYGYTF
TRBJ1-1	TRBV4-3	NA	TRBD1	TGCGCCAGCAGCCAAGATAGTCGGACAGGAGCTTTCTTT	CASSQDSRTGAFF
TRBJ2-3	TRBV29-1	few	NA	TGCAGCGTTGAAGAGGGGACGGTGAGCACAGATACGCAGTATTTT	CSVEEGTVSTDTQYF
TRBJ1-1	TRBV9	NA	NA	TGTGCCAGCAGTGCCTTGACCGTACGGAACACTGAAGCTTTCTTT	CASSALTVRNTEAFF
TRBJ1-1	TRBV7-9	NA	TRBD1	TGTGCCAGCAGCGGCGAACAGGGGGGGAACACTGAAGCTTTCTTT	CASSGEQGGNTEAFF
TRBJ2-1	TRBV6-5	NA	TRBD2	TGTGCCAGCAGTTATACGGGGGGACCCTACAATGAGCAGTTCTTC	CASSYTGGPYNEQFF
TRBJ2-3	TRBV20-1	NA	NA	TGCAGTGCTAGAGATCGCGAAGGGGGGAGCACAGATACGCAGTATTTT	CSARDREGGSTDTQYF
TRBJ2-3	TRBV18	NA	NA	TGTGCCAGCTCACCCCTCAGGGGCCTTAGCACAGATACGCAGTATTTT	CASSPLRGLSTDTQYF
TRBJ2-3	TRBV4-3	NA	TRBD2	TGCGCCAGCAGCCAGGATGGATCGACTAGCGGGGAAACAGATACGCAGTATTTT	CASSQDGSTSGETDTQYF
TRBJ2-1	TRBV27	NA	NA	TGTGCCAGCAGTCCCCTGATATCGAGACAAGAGACCCAGTTCTTC	CASSPLISRQETQFF
TRBJ1-3	TRBV12-3/TRBV12-4	NA	TRBD1	TGTGCCAGCCTCGGGACAGTACGAAACACCATATATTTT	CASLGTVRNTIYF
TRBJ1-4	TRBV5-1	NA	NA	TGCGCCAGCAGCTTACAGAGACCGGACGGTGAGGAAAAACTGTTTTTT	CASSLQRPDGEEKLFF
TRBJ2-1	TRBV7-2	few	NA	TGTGCCAGCAGCTTAGGGGGGGGCAAGAGCTCCTACAATGAGCAGTTCTTC	CASSLGGGKSSYNEQFF
TRBJ1-1	TRBV9	NA	NA	TGTGCCAACAGTCCGGGGGTGGGCACTGAAGCTTTCTTT	CANSPGVGTEAFF
TRBJ1-2	TRBV6-1	NA	NA	TGTACCAGCACCTCGATAGTAGGGGGAAACTATGGCTACACCTTC	CTSTSIVGGNYGYTF
TRBJ1-4	TRBV4-2	few	NA	TGTGCCAGCAGCCAAGCGGGAAGCGGTAATGAAAAACTGTTTTTT	CASSQAGSGNEKLFF
TRBJ2-1	TRBV12-5	few	NA	TGTGCTAGTGGAATCGACCTTAATGAGCAGTTCTTC	CASGIDLNEQFF
TRBJ2-4	TRBV28	NA	NA	TGTGCCAGCAACATCGGACAACTAGCCAAAAACATTCAGTACTTC	CASNIGQLAKNIQYF
TRBJ1-4	TRBV19	NA	TRBD1	TGTGCCTCGCGGACAGGGGCCGCAACTAATGAAAAACTGTTTTTT	CASRTGAATNEKLFF
TRBJ1-4	TRBV5-1	NA	NA	TGCGCCAGCAGCTCCGGTGGAGGGGATAATGAAAAACTGTTTTTT	CASSSGGGDNEKLFF
TRBJ2-7	TRBV25-1	NA	NA	TGTGCCAGCAGTGAATCTAAAAATATCTTGCCCTACGAGCAGTACTTC	CASSESKNILPYEQYF
TRBJ2-2	TRBV2	NA	NA	TGTGCCAGCAGGGACGGGTCCTACACCGGGGAGCTGTTTTTT	CASRDGSYTGELFF
TRBJ1-1	TRBV9	NA	NA	TGTGCCAGCAGCGTAGGGATGCGGACCGCTAGGTATACTGAAGCTTTCTTT	CASSVGMRTARYTEAFF
TRBJ2-1	TRBV11-2	few	TRBD2	TGTGCCAGCAGCTTAACCGGGACTAGTGAAAGCGTGCAGTTCTTC	CASSLTGTSESVQFF
TRBJ2-7	TRBV7-9	NA	TRBD1	TGTGCCAGCAGCGCCGGGACAGCCTACGAGCAGTACTTC	CASSAGTAYEQYF
TRBJ2-7	TRBV21-1	NA	NA	TGTGCCAGCAGCTTAAACCCAATGGGGGGAATCTACGAGCAGTACTTC	CASSLNPMGGIYEQYF
TRBJ1-2	TRBV9	NA	TRBD1	TGTGCCAGCAGCGTAGATGCCGTGGGGACAGGGGAAGGCTACACCTTC	CASSVDAVGTGEGYTF
TRBJ1-5	TRBV6-2/TRBV6-3	NA	NA	TGTGCCAGCAGTTCCAAGGGGGAAAATCAGCCCCAGCATTTT	CASSSKGENQPQHF
TRBJ1-1	TRBV20-1	NA	NA	TGCAGTGCTAGGTTTGGCGGGATGAACACTGAAGCTTTCTTT	CSARFGGMNTEAFF
TRBJ2-5	TRBV20-1	NA	TRBD2	TGCAGTGCTGCCACTAGCGGGGGTCTAAATGAGCAGTACTTC	CSAATSGGLNEQYF
TRBJ1-5	TRBV4-1	NA	NA	TGCGCCAGCAGCCAAGATCGGAGACAGAAATCGAGCAATCAGCCCCAGCATTTT	CASSQDRRQKSSNQPQHF
TRBJ1-6	TRBV6-4	many	TRBD1	TGTGCCAGCAGTGACGGGACAGATAATTCACCCCTCCACTTT	CASSDGTDNSPLHF
TRBJ1-1	TRBV5-1	few	NA	TGCGCCAGCAGCTTGGTTTCTTCGGGGAACACTGAAGCTTTCTTT	CASSLVSSGNTEAFF
TRBJ2-3	TRBV27	NA	TRBD2	TGTGCCAGCAGAGGGCTGGGAGGGGTGTACACAGATACGCAGTATTTT	CASRGLGGVYTDTQYF
TRBJ1-1	TRBV12-5	few	NA	TGTGCTAGTGGTCCCGGGGGGGCGCATACTGAAGCTTTCTTT	CASGPGGAHTEAFF
TRBJ2-1	TRBV5-6	few	NA	TGTGCCAGCAGCTCCCTCGGGGGGCGCAATGAGCAGTTCTTC	CASSSLGGRNEQFF
TRBJ2-3	TRBV7-2	many	TRBD2	TGTGCCAGCAGCCCGGACCCCCCGCTAGCGGGGGTCCGCACAGATACGCAGTATTTT	CASSPDPPLAGVRTDTQYF
TRBJ1-4	TRBV29-1	few	NA	TGCAGCGTTGGTCGGGCGAGGGAAAAACTGTTTTTT	CSVGRAREKLFF
TRBJ1-1	TRBV27	NA	NA	TGTGCCAGCACCCGCGGGGGGCTGAGGACTGAAGCTTTCTTT	CASTRGGLRTEAFF